This T cell receptor beta chain was sequenced during a study of cytomegalovirus exposure and HLA in healthy donors. PCR amplification relied on 60 Vbeta primers (plus 13 Jbeta primers). Sequencing was performed with immunoSEQ multiplex PCR; in TCRdb, only in-frame clones are kept and a portion is missing. The table lists 180,000 or so clones. V lost 2 bases, J lost 3 bases, and 19 bases stayed unmatched. Germline V gene data show CDR1 as SGHDN and CDR2 as FVKESK. This CDR3 comprises 19 residues. Sequenced: PBMCs. V usage is TRBV14 and J usage is TRBJ2-7, with TRBD1 identical over 7 bases. This receptor was identified in a woman between 18 and 30 years old in good health and CMV-seropositive. The DNA for the CDR3 is TGTGCCAGCAGCCAATCTAAGGGAACCTCTCAGGGGGTATTCTACGAGCAGTACTTC. Amino acids: CASSQSKGTSQGVFYEQYF.